Below, 2 T cell receptor beta chains from the same sample are listed, as sequenced in a study of Graves' ophthalmopathy and Graves' hyperthyroidism (dated by TCRdb to the late 2010s). These reads were obtained on an Illumina HiSeq 2000. For repertoire sequencing, TCR beta CDR3 regions were amplified from RNA transcripts. The first round was an RT-PCR using HTBI primers with the Qiagen OneStep RT-PCR kit, and this first round was followed by a second-round multiplex PCR, then size selection and purification. TCRdb trimmed public reads at Q25 via fastp, called clones via MiXCR and kept in-frame beta chains. Under each unique CDR3 protein, matching rows form one entry showing the most common genes and DNA. This sample lists tens of thousands of distinct CDR3 sequences; around 50% were detected once. Of the sample, roughly 20% falls within the top ten clones. The specimen was peripheral blood. These receptors all come from an adult man with Graves' ophthalmopathy.

The J gene is TRBJ2-7, the V gene TRBV9, with D tentatively TRBD2 (7 bases). Trimming cost V 0 bases and J 5 bases, with 12 bases left between them. This CDR3 has 14 residues. Looked up from germline, CDR1 is SGDLS and CDR2 is YYNGEE. The CDR3, as DNA: TGTGCCAGCAGCGTAGGGGGGGGGGCAAACGAGCAGTACTTC. It encodes CASSVGGGANEQYF.

The chain is built from TRBV7-8 and TRBJ1-2, with TRBD1 identical over 7 bases. This CDR3 has 13 residues. Germline lookup yields CDR1 SGHVS and CDR2 FQNEAQ. After removal of 8 bases from V and 4 bases from J, the junction contained 7 bases not matched to a gene. The CDR3 DNA reads as TGTGCCAGCCCCCAGGGGGACTGCTATGGCTACACCTTC. This gives the protein CASPQGDCYGYTF.